This T cell receptor (beta chain) emerged from a study of cytomegalovirus exposure and HLA in healthy donors. Germline V gives CDR1 MNHNS, CDR2 SASEGT. V lost 2 bases and J lost 6, with 13 bases in between. The CDR3 sequence is 15 residues long. It was with 60 Vbeta and 13 Jbeta primers that the PCR ran. Profiled with immunoSEQ multiplex PCR; TCRdb holds only in-frame clones, not every one. The table lists some 140,000 clones, roughly four fifths of them singletons. The chain links TRBV6-1 to TRBJ2-2, with D perhaps TRBD2 (6 bases). The clonotype originates from a woman in her fifties or sixties in good health and CMV-seropositive. The sequenced sample was PBMCs. The CDR3 DNA follows: TGTGCCAGCAGTGAAAGGTGGGAGGTCCCCGGGGAGCTGTTTTTT. Translating it yields CASSERWEVPGELFF.